Listed here are 4 T cell receptor beta chains from one sample, sequenced in a study of T cell responses to AZD1222 COVID-19 vaccine. Assay: immunoSEQ multiplex PCR; the TCRdb copy retains only in-frame clones and omits some. The sample has 130,000 or so clones, about 89% seen once; the top ten hold 6.5% to 8%. Sequenced here: peripheral blood, sampled 28 days after the second dose of the MenACWY control vaccine. The receptors were sampled from an adult who received the MenACWY meningococcal vaccine as a control.

The chain links TRBV25-1 to TRBJ2-1; D remains unclear. The V end lost 4 bases, the J end lost 9 bases, and 10 bases lay between the germline ends. The germline V gene has CDR1 MGHDK and CDR2 SYGVNS. The CDR3 covers 12 residues. The CDR3 loop reads CASSVVTREQFF. The CDR3, as DNA: TGTGCCAGCAGTGTGGTGACCCGTGAGCAGTTCTTC.

This chain links TRBV7-2 with TRBJ2-2; D gene uncertain. The germline V gene encodes CDR1 SGHTA and CDR2 FQGNSA. The CDR3 runs to 13 residues. V gave up 8 bases and J gave up 5 bases, with 12 bases separating them. The CDR3 nucleotides read TGTGCCAGCGCATCGAAGATGACCGGGGAGCTGTTTTTT. Translation: CASASKMTGELFF.

The chain recombines TRBV7-2 with TRBJ1-2; 8 bases fit TRBD1. Germline V gene lookup returns CDR1 SGHTA and CDR2 FQGNSA. V dropped 5 bases and J dropped 4; count of bases not matched to a gene: 6. CDR3 length equals 14 residues. The CDR3 nucleotides are TGTGCCAGCAGCCCTGGACAGGGTGTCTATGGCTACACCTTC. It codes for CASSPGQGVYGYTF.

The chain recombines TRBV15 with TRBJ2-1, with 11 bases fitting TRBD2. Trimming took 3 bases from V and 6 from J; bases not matched to a gene: 10. CDR3 size: 17 residues. CDR1 is LNHNV, CDR2 YYDKDF, per germline (reference sequence). CDR3 nucleotide sequence: TGTGCCACCAGCAGTCCCCCGGGGCTAGCGGGAGGCAATGAGCAGTTCTTC. Translated: CATSSPPGLAGGNEQFF.